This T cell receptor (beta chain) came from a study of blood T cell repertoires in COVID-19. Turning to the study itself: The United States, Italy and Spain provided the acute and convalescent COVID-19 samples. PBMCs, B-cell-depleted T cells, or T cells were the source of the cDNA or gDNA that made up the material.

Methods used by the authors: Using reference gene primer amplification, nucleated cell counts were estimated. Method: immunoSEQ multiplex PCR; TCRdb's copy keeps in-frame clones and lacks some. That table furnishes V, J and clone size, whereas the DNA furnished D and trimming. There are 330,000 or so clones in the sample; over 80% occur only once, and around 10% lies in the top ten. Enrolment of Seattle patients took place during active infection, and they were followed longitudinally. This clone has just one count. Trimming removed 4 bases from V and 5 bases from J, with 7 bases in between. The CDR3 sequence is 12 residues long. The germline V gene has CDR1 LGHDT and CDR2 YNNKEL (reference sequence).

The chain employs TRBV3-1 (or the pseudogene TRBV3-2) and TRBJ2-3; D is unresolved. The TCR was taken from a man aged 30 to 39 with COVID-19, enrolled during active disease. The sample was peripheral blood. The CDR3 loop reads CASSLAVDTQYF. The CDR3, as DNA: TGTGCCAGCAGCCTTGCGGTAGATACGCAGTATTTT.